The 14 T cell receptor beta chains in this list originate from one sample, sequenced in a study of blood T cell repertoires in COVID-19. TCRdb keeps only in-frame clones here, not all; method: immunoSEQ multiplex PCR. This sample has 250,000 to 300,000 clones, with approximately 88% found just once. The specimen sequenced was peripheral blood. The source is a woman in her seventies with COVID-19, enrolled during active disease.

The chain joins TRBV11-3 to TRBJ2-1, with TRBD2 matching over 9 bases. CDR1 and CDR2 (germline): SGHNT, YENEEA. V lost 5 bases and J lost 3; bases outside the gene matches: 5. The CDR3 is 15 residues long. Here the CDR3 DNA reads TGTGCCAGCAGCCGAGTAGCGGGGGTCTACAATGAGCAGTTCTTC. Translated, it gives CASSRVAGVYNEQFF.

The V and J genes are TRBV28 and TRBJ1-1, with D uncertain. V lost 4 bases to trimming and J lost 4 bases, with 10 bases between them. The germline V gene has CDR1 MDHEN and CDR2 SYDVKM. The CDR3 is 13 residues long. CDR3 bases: TGTGCCAGCAGTTCCATACAGTTCACTGAAGCTTTCTTT. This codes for CASSSIQFTEAFF.

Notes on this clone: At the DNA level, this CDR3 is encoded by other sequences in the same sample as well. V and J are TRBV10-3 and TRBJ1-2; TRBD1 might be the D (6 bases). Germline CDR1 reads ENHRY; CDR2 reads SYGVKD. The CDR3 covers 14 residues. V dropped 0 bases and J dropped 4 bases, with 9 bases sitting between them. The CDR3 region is CAISESTGSYGYTF. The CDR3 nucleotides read TGTGCCATCAGTGAGTCCACAGGGTCCTATGGCTACACCTTC.

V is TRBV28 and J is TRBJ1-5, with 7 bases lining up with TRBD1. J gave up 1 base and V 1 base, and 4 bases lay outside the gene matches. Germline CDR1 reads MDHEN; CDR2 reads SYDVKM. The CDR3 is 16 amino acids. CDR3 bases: TGTGCCAGCAGTTTATATAAGGGGGCCAGCAATCAGCCCCAGCATTTT. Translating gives CASSLYKGASNQPQHF.

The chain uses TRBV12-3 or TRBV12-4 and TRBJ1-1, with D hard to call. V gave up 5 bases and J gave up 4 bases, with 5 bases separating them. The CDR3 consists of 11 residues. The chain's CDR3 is CASSVLTEAFF. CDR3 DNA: TGTGCCAGCAGTGTTCTCACTGAAGCTTTCTTT.

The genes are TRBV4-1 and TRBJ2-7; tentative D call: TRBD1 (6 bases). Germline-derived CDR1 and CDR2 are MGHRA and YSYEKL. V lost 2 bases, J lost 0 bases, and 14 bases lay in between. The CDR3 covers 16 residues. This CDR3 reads CASSQRDISSSYEQYF. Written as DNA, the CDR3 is TGCGCCAGCAGCCAACGGGACATATCGAGCTCCTACGAGCAGTACTTC.

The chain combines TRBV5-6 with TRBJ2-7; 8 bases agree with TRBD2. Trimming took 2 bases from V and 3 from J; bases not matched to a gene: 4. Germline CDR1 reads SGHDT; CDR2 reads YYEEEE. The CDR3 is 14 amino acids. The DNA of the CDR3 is TGTGCCAGCAGCTTCACTAGCGGACGCTACGAGCAGTACTTC. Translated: CASSFTSGRYEQYF.

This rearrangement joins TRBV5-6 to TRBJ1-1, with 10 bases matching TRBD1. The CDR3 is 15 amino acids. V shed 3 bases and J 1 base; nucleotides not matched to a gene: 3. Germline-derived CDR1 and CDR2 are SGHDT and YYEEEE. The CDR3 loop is CASSSDRGANTEAFF. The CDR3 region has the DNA TGTGCCAGCAGCTCGGACAGGGGGGCGAACACTGAAGCTTTCTTT.

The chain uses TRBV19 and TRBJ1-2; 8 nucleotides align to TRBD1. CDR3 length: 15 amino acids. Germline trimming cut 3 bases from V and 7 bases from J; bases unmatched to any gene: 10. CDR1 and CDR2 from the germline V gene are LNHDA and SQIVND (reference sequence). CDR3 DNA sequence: TGTGCCAGTAGTATTCCCCCACGACAGGGGCTTGGCTACACCTTC. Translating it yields CASSIPPRQGLGYTF.

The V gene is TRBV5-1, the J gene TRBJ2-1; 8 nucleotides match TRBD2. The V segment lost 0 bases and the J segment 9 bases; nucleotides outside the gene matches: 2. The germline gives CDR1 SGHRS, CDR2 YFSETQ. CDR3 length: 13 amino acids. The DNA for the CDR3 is TGCGCCAGCAGCTTGGAACGGGAGGGTGAGCAGTTCTTC. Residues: CASSLEREGEQFF.

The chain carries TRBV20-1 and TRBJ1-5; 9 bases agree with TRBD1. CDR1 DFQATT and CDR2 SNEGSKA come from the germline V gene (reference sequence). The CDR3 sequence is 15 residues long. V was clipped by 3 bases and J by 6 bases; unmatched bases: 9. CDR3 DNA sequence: TGCAGTGCTAGTACCGGGACAGGGTTTGGTCAGCCCCAGCATTTT. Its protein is CSASTGTGFGQPQHF.

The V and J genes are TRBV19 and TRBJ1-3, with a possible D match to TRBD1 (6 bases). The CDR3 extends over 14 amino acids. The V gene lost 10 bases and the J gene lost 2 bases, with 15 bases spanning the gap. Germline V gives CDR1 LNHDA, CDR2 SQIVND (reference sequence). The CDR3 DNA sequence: TGTGCCACCAAGAATCCAGGGGCTGGAAACACCATATATTTT. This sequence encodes CATKNPGAGNTIYF. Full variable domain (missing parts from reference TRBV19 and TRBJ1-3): DGGITQSPKYLFRKEGQNVTLSCEQNLNHDAMYWYRQDPGQGLRLIYYSQIVNDFQKGDIAEGYSVSREKKESFPLTVTSAQKNPTAFYLCATKNPGAGNTIYFGEGSWLTVV.

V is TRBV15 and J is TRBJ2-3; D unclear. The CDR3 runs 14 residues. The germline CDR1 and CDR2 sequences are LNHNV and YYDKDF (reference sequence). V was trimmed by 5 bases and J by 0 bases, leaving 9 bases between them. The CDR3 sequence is CATSLQRSTDTQYF. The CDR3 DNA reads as TGTGCCACCAGCCTTCAGCGCAGCACAGATACGCAGTATTTT.

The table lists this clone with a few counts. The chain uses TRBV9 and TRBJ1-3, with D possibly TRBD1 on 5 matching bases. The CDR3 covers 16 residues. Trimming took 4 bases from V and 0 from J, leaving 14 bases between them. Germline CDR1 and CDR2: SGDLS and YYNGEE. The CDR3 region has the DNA TGTGCCAGCAGCCCTCGGGACTTCATCTCTGGAAACACCATATATTTT. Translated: CASSPRDFISGNTIYF.